The 9 T cell receptor beta chains presented below share a single source sample, sequenced in a study of CD8 T cells in ankylosing spondylitis. Their recognized antigens are unknown. Study-level findings and limits: Among TCR beta sequences, a motif of under ten highly homologous variants appeared characteristic of ankylosing spondylitis blood.

A single record per CDR3 protein comes from TCRdb applying MiXCR to the 5' RACE reads. Among more than 600,000 distinct CDR3 sequences listed, 15% to 20% were seen once. The source material was blood, either unsorted or a sorted T cell fraction (not recorded which). The source of these receptors is a male donor with ankylosing spondylitis.

The V gene is TRBV19, the J gene TRBJ1-5; D is ambiguous. Trimming took 5 bases from V and 0 from J, leaving 11 bases between them. The CDR3 totals 15 residues. Per germline, CDR1 LNHDA and CDR2 SQIVND (reference sequence). This CDR3 reads CASSVQEYSNQPQHF. The DNA for the CDR3 is TGTGCCAGTAGTGTTCAGGAGTATAGCAATCAGCCCCAGCATTTT. Complete variable domain (other parts from reference TRBV19 and TRBJ1-5): DGGITQSPKYLFRKEGQNVTLSCEQNLNHDAMYWYRQDPGQGLRLIYYSQIVNDFQKGDIAEGYSVSREKKESFPLTVTSAQKNPTAFYLCASSVQEYSNQPQHFGDGTRLSIL.

This clonotype turned up a few times. J is TRBJ2-1 and V is TRBV5-5, with D possibly being TRBD1 (5 bases). Germline loops: CDR1 SGHKS, CDR2 YYEKEE (reference sequence). The V end lost 4 bases, the J end lost 8 bases, and 16 bases lay between the germline ends. The CDR3 contains 14 residues. The CDR3 loop reads CASSPLLGAHEQFF. CDR3 bases: TGTGCCAGCAGCCCGTTGCTAGGGGCCCATGAGCAGTTCTTC.

This clonotype came up a few times. The chain employs TRBV20-1 and TRBJ2-3, with 7 bases aligning to TRBD1. Per germline, CDR1 DFQATT and CDR2 SNEGSKA (reference sequence). The CDR3 runs to 15 residues. V lost 6 bases, J lost 6 bases, and 15 bases stayed unmatched. The CDR3 reads CSAHGGRGQQDTQYF. In nucleotides, the CDR3 is TGCAGTGCCCATGGAGGTAGGGGGCAACAGGATACGCAGTATTTT.

The chain employs TRBV27 and TRBJ2-5, with 11 bases aligning to TRBD1. With V trimmed by 5 bases and J by 4 bases, 6 bases remained unmatched. Germline values: CDR1 MNHEY, CDR2 SMNVEV (reference sequence). The CDR3 contains 15 residues. This chain's CDR3 is CASSDGTGGGETQYF. Here the CDR3 DNA reads TGTGCCAGCAGTGATGGGACAGGGGGAGGAGAGACCCAGTACTTC.

This chain joins TRBV5-6 and TRBJ1-5; D might be TRBD1 (6 bases). V was shortened by 0 bases and J by 3 bases, with 10 bases between the two germline ends. The CDR3 is 15 residues long. Germline CDR1 reads SGHDT; CDR2 reads YYEEEE. CDR3 protein: CASSLGAGDNQPQHF. DNA for the CDR3: TGTGCCAGCAGCTTGGGAGCAGGGGACAATCAGCCCCAGCATTTT. The whole variable domain, remainder taken from reference TRBV5-6 and TRBJ1-5, is DAGVTQSPTHLIKTRGQQVTLRCSPKSGHDTVSWYQQALGQGPQFIFQYYEEEERQRGNFPDRFSGHQFPNYSSELNVNALLLGDSALYLCASSLGAGDNQPQHFGDGTRLSIL.

This clonotype was seen a few times. The chain carries TRBV7-2 and TRBJ2-7; weak D call: TRBD2 (5 bases). CDR1 and CDR2 from the germline V gene are SGHTA and FQGNSA. V was shortened by 4 bases and J by 3 bases, with 13 bases between the two germline ends. The CDR3 contains 14 residues. The CDR3 DNA follows: TGTGCCAGCAGCTCTGACTACTTGGGCTACGAGCAGTACTTC. Translated: CASSSDYLGYEQYF.

This chain links TRBV6-1 with TRBJ2-1; D perhaps matches TRBD1 (6 bases). V shed 6 bases and J shed 7 bases, with 13 bases lying between them. This CDR3 has 13 amino acids. Germline V gene sequence: CDR1 MNHNS, CDR2 SASEGT. In DNA, the CDR3 is TGTGCCAGCAGAAGACAGGCTCCGAATGAGCAGTTCTTC. This translates into CASRRQAPNEQFF.

The table lists this clonotype with a few counts. The chain recombines TRBV12-3 or TRBV12-4 with TRBJ2-1; TRBD1 aligns across 8 bases. The CDR3 consists of 15 residues. Trimming took 4 bases from V and 2 from J; bases not matched to a gene: 4. The CDR3 here is CASSSGQVAYNEQFF. DNA for the CDR3: TGTGCCAGCAGTTCGGGACAGGTAGCCTACAATGAGCAGTTCTTC.

The J gene is TRBJ2-3, the V gene TRBV5-1; perhaps TRBD2 as D (5 bases). Germline CDR1 reads SGHRS; CDR2 reads YFSETQ. The CDR3 has 16 residues. Trimming cost V 4 bases and J 1 base, with 16 bases left between them. The CDR3 loop reads CASSRGPSAGTDTQYF. In nucleotides, the CDR3 is TGCGCCAGCAGCCGCGGGCCCAGCGCAGGCACAGATACGCAGTATTTT.